This is a list of T cell receptor beta chains from one sample in a study of cytomegalovirus exposure and HLA in healthy donors. Method: immunoSEQ multiplex PCR; TCRdb's copy keeps in-frame clones and lacks some. The sample holds about 80,000 clones; 70% to 80% are singletons and the top ten take around 15%. Material: PBMCs. Receptors were obtained from a human donor in good health. Both conserved end residues are part of each CDR3. A D gene is named only where the DNA matches it firmly.

V	D	J	CDR3	DNA
TRBV4-3	.	TRBJ2-5	CASSQDMVGWSDRETQYF	TGCGCCAGCAGCCAAGATATGGTCGGGTGGTCGGACAGAGAGACCCAGTACTTC
TRBV15	.	TRBJ1-5	CATMGGVNQPQHF	TGTGCCACCATGGGGGGAGTCAATCAGCCCCAGCATTTT
TRBV6-5	TRBD1	TRBJ1-5	CASSPDRGRVEPQHF	TGTGCCAGCAGCCCGGACAGGGGGCGGGTGGAGCCCCAGCATTTT
TRBV6-5	.	TRBJ2-7	CASNQAGSCEQYF	TGTGCCAGCAACCAAGCGGGCTCCTGCGAGCAGTACTTC
TRBV4-3	.	TRBJ2-7	CASSQDDGTPSYEQYF	TGCGCCAGCAGCCAAGATGACGGGACACCCTCCTACGAGCAGTACTTC
TRBV13	TRBD2	TRBJ2-3	CASSGTSAVKYTSTDTQYF	TGTGCCAGCAGCGGGACTAGCGCGGTGAAGTATACTAGCACAGATACGCAGTATTTT
TRBV27	TRBD2	TRBJ2-7	CASSLKLADTYEQYF	TGTGCCAGCAGTTTAAAGCTAGCGGACACCTACGAGCAGTACTTC
TRBV18	.	TRBJ1-1	CASTRGAGRTEAFF	TGTGCCAGCACCCGGGGGGCCGGACGGACTGAAGCTTTCTTT
TRBV10-2	TRBD2	TRBJ2-5	CASSGGWGAGGPETQYF	TGCGCCAGCAGTGGGGGATGGGGAGCGGGGGGGCCCGAGACCCAGTACTTC
TRBV20-1	.	TRBJ1-3	CSATGGEDLYF	TGCAGTGCGACTGGAGGGGAGGATCTATATTTT
TRBV4-1	TRBD1	TRBJ2-2	CASSLRGTELNTGELFF	TGCGCCAGCAGCCTGAGAGGGACAGAACTAAACACCGGGGAGCTGTTTTTT
TRBV27	TRBD2	TRBJ2-3	CASSLVASGGKDTQYF	TGTGCCAGCAGTTTGGTGGCTAGCGGGGGGAAGGATACGCAGTATTTT
TRBV5-6	TRBD2	TRBJ2-5	CASSSVAGGRETQYF	TGTGCCAGCAGCTCTGTAGCGGGGGGCAGGGAGACCCAGTACTTC
TRBV7-2	TRBD1	TRBJ1-5	CASSFQGDQPQHF	TGTGCCAGCTCTTTCCAGGGGGATCAGCCCCAGCATTTT
TRBV6-5	.	TRBJ2-5	CASSFSSTVVGTQYF	TGTGCCAGCAGTTTTTCTTCGACGGTGGTGGGCACCCAGTACTTC
TRBV4-3	TRBD1	TRBJ1-5	CASSQGPGQGLDQPQHF	TGCGCCAGCAGCCAAGGCCCGGGACAGGGCTTGGATCAGCCCCAGCATTTT
TRBV5-6	.	TRBJ2-2	CASSGYSTFTGELFF	TGTGCCAGCAGCGGGTACAGTACCTTCACCGGGGAGCTGTTTTTT
TRBV4-3	.	TRBJ2-7	CASSHRQDSYEQYF	TGCGCCAGCAGCCACCGACAGGATTCCTACGAGCAGTACTTC
TRBV7-6	.	TRBJ2-1	CASSLDGSSYNEQFF	TGTGCCAGCAGCCTAGACGGTAGCTCCTACAATGAGCAGTTCTTC
TRBV30	.	TRBJ2-1	CAWSVTGVYNEQFF	TGTGCCTGGAGTGTTACGGGGGTCTACAATGAGCAGTTCTTC
TRBV6-5	.	TRBJ1-4	CASKDRNEKLFF	TGTGCCAGCAAGGACAGAAATGAAAAACTGTTTTTT
TRBV5-1	.	TRBJ2-3	CASSLTITTDTQYF	TGCGCCAGCAGCCTGACAATCACAACAGATACGCAGTATTTT
TRBV6-1	TRBD1	TRBJ1-3	CASSETGRGNTIYF	TGTGCCAGCAGTGAGACAGGGCGCGGAAACACCATATATTTT
TRBV27	.	TRBJ2-3	CASSLRADTQYF	TGTGCCAGCAGTTTGAGAGCAGATACGCAGTATTTT
TRBV7-6	.	TRBJ2-3	CASSWDSARASDTQYF	TGTGCCAGCAGCTGGGACTCCGCAAGAGCCTCAGATACGCAGTATTTT
TRBV9	TRBD2	TRBJ2-3	CASSPQGLAGLHTQYF	TGTGCCAGCAGCCCCCAGGGACTAGCGGGGTTGCATACGCAGTATTTT
TRBV5-4	.	TRBJ2-1	CASSFFPRENDNEQFF	TGTGCCAGCAGCTTCTTCCCCCGAGAGAATGACAATGAGCAGTTCTTC
TRBV7-9	.	TRBJ2-5	CSSTTNQETQYF	TGTTCCAGCACTACGAACCAAGAGACCCAGTACTTC
TRBV7-7	.	TRBJ2-7	CASSLELAERQYF	TGTGCTAGCAGCTTAGAACTAGCAGAGAGGCAGTACTTC
TRBV25-1	TRBD1	TRBJ1-2	CASSPRTGGLIGYTF	TGTGCCAGCAGTCCACGGACAGGGGGCCTCATCGGCTACACCTTC
TRBV15	TRBD1	TRBJ2-7	CATSQTRDRFYEQCF	TGTGCCACCAGCCAAACCCGGGACAGGTTTTACGAGCAGTGCTTC
TRBV5-1	TRBD2	TRBJ2-1	CASSLEGLAGGDSYNEQFF	TGCGCCAGCAGCTTGGAGGGACTAGCGGGGGGTGATTCCTACAATGAGCAGTTCTTC